This entry is about one TCR beta chain. Authors' methods: Researchers report that nucleated cell counts were estimated from reference gene primer amplification. Libraries were prepared by immunoSEQ multiplex PCR; TCRdb keeps only in-frame clonotypes and omits some of them. The V and J calls and clone size were taken over from that table, and D and trimming were inferred from the DNA. The sample yields about 150,000 clones, around 86% seen once. The CDR3 covers 13 residues. Germline-derived CDR1 and CDR2 are SGHAT and FQNNGV. V dropped 7 bases and J dropped 8 bases, with 15 bases sitting between them. The source of the sample is a study of blood T cell repertoires in COVID-19. Study details: COVID-19 samples, acute and convalescent, were from the United States, Italy and Spain.

The chain carries TRBV11-2 and TRBJ2-1, with D tentatively TRBD2 (7 bases). The TCR originated in a man in his sixties or seventies with acute or convalescent COVID-19. Sequenced input: peripheral blood. In nucleotides, the CDR3 is TGTGCCAGCACCGCGGGGGCGGGCTATGAGCAGTTCTTC. Encoded protein: CASTAGAGYEQFF.